The next 25 T cell receptor beta chains were all read from a single sample in a study of cytomegalovirus exposure and HLA in healthy donors. In the PCR, 60 Vbeta and 13 Jbeta primers were used. Sequencing used immunoSEQ multiplex PCR; TCRdb keeps in-frame clones, though not all of them. The data show 120,000 or so clones, 60% to 85% seen once. Sequenced input: PBMCs. These receptor sequences come from a woman in her thirties or forties in good health and CMV-seronegative.

The rearrangement joins TRBV7-2 to TRBJ2-2, with TRBD2 identical over 12 bases. V shed 1 base, J shed 3 bases, and the junction held 9 bases outside the gene matches. Per the germline V gene, CDR1 is SGHTA and CDR2 is FQGNSA. The CDR3 covers 19 residues. The CDR3 nucleotides are TGTGCCAGCAGCTTAGTCGGACTAGCGGGAAGAAAGTACACCGGGGAGCTGTTTTTT. It specifies CASSLVGLAGRKYTGELFF.

The chain employs TRBV5-1 and TRBJ2-7, with TRBD2 matching over 9 bases. The junction had 13 bases not matched to a gene; V was cut back by 0 bases and J by 6 bases. Germline CDR1 is SGHRS and CDR2 is YFSETQ. This CDR3 spans 17 amino acids. The CDR3 here is CASSLGASGRKEGEQYF. CDR3 nucleotides: TGCGCCAGCAGCTTGGGTGCCAGCGGGAGGAAAGAAGGCGAGCAGTACTTC.

This CDR3 reads CASSFRDRVVGYTF. CDR3 DNA: TGTGCCAGCAGCTTCCGCGACAGGGTGGTTGGCTACACCTTC. V usage is TRBV13 and J usage is TRBJ1-2; TRBD1 aligns across 7 bases. With 3 bases clipped from V and 7 bases from J, the junction kept 8 bases outside the gene matches. The CDR3 is 14 residues long. Germline CDR1 reads PRHDT; CDR2 reads FYEKMQ (reference sequence).

On this clone itself: Germline is not matched at one junction end, which may reflect a read error. Other nucleotide sequences in the sample specify the same CDR3. This chain's CDR3 is CASRGGVANTGELFF. CDR3 DNA sequence: TGCGCCAGCAGAGGCGGGGTGGCGAACACCGGGGAGCTGTTTTTT. V is TRBV6-1 and J is TRBJ2-2, with D possibly TRBD2 on 6 matching bases. In germline, CDR1 is MNHNS, CDR2 SASEGT. This CDR3 contains 15 residues.

About this clone: Mismatch with germline at one junction end may stem from a read error. V usage is TRBV7-9 and J usage is TRBJ1-1, with D uncertain. The CDR3 has 14 amino acids. Looked up from germline, CDR1 is SEHNR and CDR2 is FQNEAQ (reference sequence). DNA of the CDR3: TGTTCCAGCAGCATATCGCGTCCCAACTCTCCAGCTTTCTTT. It yields the protein CSSSISRPNSPAFF.

This clone has just one count. J is TRBJ2-3 and V is TRBV2; D uncertain. Trimming left V 2 bases short and J 2 bases short, with 8 bases between. The germline V gene has CDR1 SNHLY and CDR2 FYNNEI. The CDR3 is 14 residues long. CDR3: CASSEYGYTDTQYF. The CDR3, as DNA: TGTGCCAGCAGTGAATACGGTTACACAGATACGCAGTATTTT.

The gene calls are TRBV7-2 and TRBJ1-5; 8 bases line up with TRBD1. With V trimmed by 4 bases and J by 9 bases, 8 bases remained unmatched. The CDR3 spans 14 residues. Germline CDR1 SGHTA, CDR2 FQGNSA. The CDR3 region is CASSSDRGSRPQHF. The CDR3 nucleotides read TGTGCCAGCAGCTCAGACAGGGGAAGTAGGCCCCAGCATTTT.

This sequence joins TRBV5-1 and TRBJ2-7; 11 bases agree with TRBD2. V dropped 4 bases and J dropped 5; count of bases not matched to a gene: 8. Germline values: CDR1 SGHRS, CDR2 YFSETQ. The CDR3 runs to 15 residues. The CDR3 protein is CASSLKLAGEDEQYF. The CDR3, as DNA: TGCGCCAGCAGCCTAAAACTAGCGGGAGAAGACGAGCAGTACTTC.

The chain has TRBV4-1 and TRBJ2-7, with D tentatively TRBD1 (6 bases). Germline V gene lookup returns CDR1 MGHRA and CDR2 YSYEKL. Trimming took off 4 bases at V and 1 base at J, with 11 bases between the two ends. The CDR3 spans 14 residues. CDR3 protein: CASSPPDSSYEQYF. DNA of the CDR3: TGCGCCAGCAGCCCCCCGGACAGTTCCTACGAGCAGTACTTC.

This clone was recorded once. The chain combines TRBV6-1 with TRBJ1-2; 9 nucleotides match TRBD1. This CDR3 is built from 15 residues. J lost 4 bases, V lost 5 bases, and 8 bases had no gene match. The germline CDR1 and CDR2 sequences are MNHNS and SASEGT. The CDR3 spells CASSSHRGRGYGYTF. Written as DNA, the CDR3 is TGTGCCAGCAGTTCACACAGGGGGCGCGGCTATGGCTACACCTTC.

As for this clone: The germline gene is not matched at one end of the junction; a read error may be the cause. Other nucleotide sequences from this sample produce the same CDR3. The CDR3 sequence is CASRGTGVGELFF. CDR3 bases: TGCGCCAGCAGGGGCACAGGGGTCGGGGAGCTGTTTTTT. The chain combines TRBV2 with TRBJ2-2; 7 bases map to TRBD1. Germline V CDR1 and CDR2: SNHLY, FYNNEI. This CDR3 is built from 13 residues.

The chain is built from TRBV7-2 and TRBJ2-7; 7 bases fit TRBD2. After removal of 3 bases from V and 0 bases from J, the junction contained 2 bases not matched to a gene. Germline CDR1 SGHTA, CDR2 FQGNSA. There are 14 residues in the CDR3. The CDR3 is CASSFWTSSYEQYF. CDR3 nucleotide sequence: TGTGCCAGCAGCTTTTGGACTAGCTCCTACGAGCAGTACTTC.

This clone was detected a few times. The chain employs TRBV14 and TRBJ2-1; D unresolved. Trimming cost V 2 bases and J 7 bases, with 15 bases left between them. The CDR3 sequence is 15 residues long. In germline, CDR1 is SGHDN, CDR2 FVKESK. CDR3 bases: TGTGCCAGCAGCCAAATTAGCTCTCTATGGAATGAGCAGTTCTTC. Translation gives CASSQISSLWNEQFF.

The CDR3 reads CSVETGQQETQYF. As DNA, the CDR3 is TGCAGCGTTGAAACAGGGCAACAAGAGACCCAGTACTTC. The chain recombines TRBV29-1 with TRBJ2-5; D is perhaps TRBD1 (6 bases). Per the germline V gene, CDR1 is SQVTM and CDR2 is ANQGSEA. The length of the CDR3 is 13 residues. V lost 2 bases, J lost 2 bases, and 9 bases lay in between.

This clone was observed a handful of times. The chain employs TRBV6-5 and TRBJ1-6, with D perhaps matching TRBD1 (5 bases). V lost 2 bases, J lost 7 bases, and 15 bases lay in between. The germline V gene encodes CDR1 MNHEY and CDR2 SVGAGI. The CDR3 spans 16 residues. CDR3 nucleotides: TGTGCCAGCAGTTACCCCCGAGGAGGGGAGAATTCACCCCTCCACTTT. Its protein product is CASSYPRGGENSPLHF.

The chain uses TRBV14 and TRBJ1-2; TRBD1 might be the D (5 bases). The germline V and J ends were trimmed by 4 bases and 5 bases, with 8 bases remaining between them. Germline V gene sequence: CDR1 SGHDN, CDR2 FVKESK. The CDR3 runs 12 residues. The CDR3 sequence: CASSPQGYGYTF. CDR3 nucleotides: TGTGCCAGCAGCCCTCAGGGATATGGCTACACCTTC. The whole variable domain, remainder taken from reference TRBV14 and TRBJ1-2, is EAGVTQFPSHSVIEKGQTVTLRCDPISGHDNLYWYRRVMGKEIKFLLHFVKESKQDESGMPNNRFLAERTGGTYSTLKVQPAELEDSGVYFCASSPQGYGYTFGSGTRLTVV.

The rearrangement uses TRBV7-9 and TRBJ2-7, with a possible D match to TRBD1 (6 bases). The CDR3 runs 13 residues. Germline V gene sequence: CDR1 SEHNR, CDR2 FQNEAQ (reference sequence). The ends were cut back, 4 bases at V and 1 base at J, with 8 bases in the middle. CDR3 in amino acids: CASSSTGSYEQYF. For the CDR3, the DNA is TGTGCCAGCAGCTCGACAGGATCCTACGAGCAGTACTTC.

The CDR3 is CASSSFSYEQYF. The CDR3 DNA reads as TGTGCCAGCAGCTCCTTCTCCTACGAGCAGTACTTC. The V call is TRBV11-2, the J call TRBJ2-7, with unresolved D. V lost 4 bases and J lost 0, with 4 bases in between. CDR1 is SGHAT and CDR2 is FQNNGV in the germline V gene. The CDR3 covers 12 residues.

The V call is TRBV5-1, the J call TRBJ2-3, with TRBD1 matching over 8 bases. Looked up from germline, CDR1 is SGHRS and CDR2 is YFSETQ. V was clipped by 1 base and J by 3 bases; unmatched bases: 4. There are 15 residues in the CDR3. As DNA, the CDR3 is TGCGCCAGCAGCTTGCAAGGACAGGGAACAGATACGCAGTATTTT. The encoded protein is CASSLQGQGTDTQYF.

This rearrangement joins TRBV4-3 to TRBJ2-3, with D perhaps matching TRBD2 (5 bases). Germline CDR1 LGHNA, CDR2 YSLEER. V shed 5 bases and J shed 0 bases, with 21 bases lying between them. The CDR3 is made up of 18 amino acids. CDR3 bases: TGCGCCAGCAGCTCCAGACCCGACTACACCGCAAGCACAGATACGCAGTATTTT. Its translation: CASSSRPDYTASTDTQYF.

The V gene is TRBV2, the J gene TRBJ1-4; D possibly corresponds to TRBD1 (6 bases). V lost 6 bases and J 13 bases, leaving 21 bases between the germline ends. The germline V gene has CDR1 SNHLY and CDR2 FYNNEI. The length of the CDR3 is 14 residues. CDR3 residues: CASRNRVPRFGLFF. As DNA, the CDR3 is TGTGCCAGCAGGAACAGGGTCCCGCGATTTGGACTGTTTTTT.

The chain uses TRBV7-6 and TRBJ2-7; TRBD2 agrees at 10 bases. Trimming removed 1 base from V and 2 bases from J; junction bases left unmatched: 2. The CDR3 covers 15 residues. Germline loops: CDR1 SGHVS, CDR2 FNYEAQ. In nucleotides, the CDR3 is TGTGCCAGCAGCTTAGGACTAGCGGGTACCTACGAGCAGTACTTC. Its translation: CASSLGLAGTYEQYF.

This chain links TRBV18 with TRBJ2-7; a weak D match, TRBD2 (5 bases). Germline CDR1 reads KGHSH; CDR2 reads LQKENI. This CDR3 is built from 15 residues. V shed 1 base and J shed 0 bases, with 10 bases lying between them. CDR3 in amino acids: CASSPQSGSSYEQYF. The CDR3 DNA reads as TGTGCCAGCTCACCACAAAGCGGCAGCTCCTACGAGCAGTACTTC.

The gene calls are TRBV5-3 and TRBJ2-1; D is possibly TRBD1 (6 bases). TRBV5-3 is an ORF, with its function uncertain. This CDR3 is 19 amino acids long. Trimming took off 4 bases at V and 3 bases at J, with 26 bases between the two ends. The CDR3 reads CARSTKDRSRDDIYNEQFF. The CDR3, as DNA: TGTGCCAGAAGCACCAAGGACAGATCGAGAGATGATATCTACAATGAGCAGTTCTTC.

This clone was seen only a few times. The chain is built from TRBV5-4 and TRBJ1-4; the D is unclear. Germline values: CDR1 SGHNT, CDR2 YYREEE (reference sequence). V lost 2 bases to trimming and J lost 8 bases, with 22 bases between them. The CDR3 contains 17 residues. CDR3: CASSLTASSTDGEKLFF. In DNA form, the CDR3 reads TGTGCCAGCAGCTTAACCGCATCATCGACTGATGGGGAAAAACTGTTTTTT.